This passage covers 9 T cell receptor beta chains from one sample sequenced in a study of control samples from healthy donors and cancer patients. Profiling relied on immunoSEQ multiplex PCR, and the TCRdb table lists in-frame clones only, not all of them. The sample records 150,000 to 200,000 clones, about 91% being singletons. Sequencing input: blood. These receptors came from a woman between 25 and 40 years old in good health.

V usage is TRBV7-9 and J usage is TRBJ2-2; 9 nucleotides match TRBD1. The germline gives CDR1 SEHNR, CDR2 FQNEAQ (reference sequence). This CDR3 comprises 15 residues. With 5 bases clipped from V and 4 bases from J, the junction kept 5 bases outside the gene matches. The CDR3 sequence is CASSKQGAGTGELFF. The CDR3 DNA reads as TGTGCCAGCAGCAAACAGGGGGCAGGCACCGGGGAGCTGTTTTTT. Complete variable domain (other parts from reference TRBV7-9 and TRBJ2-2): DTGVSQNPRHKITKRGQNVTFRCDPISEHNRLYWYRQTLGQGPEFLTYFQNEAQLEKSRLLSDRFSAERPKGSFSTLEIQRTEQGDSAMYLCASSKQGAGTGELFFGEGSRLTVL.

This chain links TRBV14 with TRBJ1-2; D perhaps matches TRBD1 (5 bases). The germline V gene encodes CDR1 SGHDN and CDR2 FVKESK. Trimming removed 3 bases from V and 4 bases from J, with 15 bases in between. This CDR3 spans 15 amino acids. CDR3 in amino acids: CASSHMRGQLYGYTF. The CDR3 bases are TGTGCCAGCAGCCACATGAGGGGCCAGCTCTATGGCTACACCTTC.

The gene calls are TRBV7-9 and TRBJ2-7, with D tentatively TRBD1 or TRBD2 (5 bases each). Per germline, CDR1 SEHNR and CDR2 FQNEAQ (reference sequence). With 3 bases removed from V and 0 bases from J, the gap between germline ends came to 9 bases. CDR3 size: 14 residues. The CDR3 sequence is CASSFPGTSYEQYF. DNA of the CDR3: TGTGCCAGCAGCTTTCCCGGGACCTCCTACGAGCAGTACTTC.

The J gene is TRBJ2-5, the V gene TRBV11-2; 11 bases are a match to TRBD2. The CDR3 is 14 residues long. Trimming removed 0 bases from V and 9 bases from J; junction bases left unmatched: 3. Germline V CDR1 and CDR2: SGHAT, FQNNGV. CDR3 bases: TGTGCCAGCAGCTTAGAGCCTAGCGGGAGGTCCCAGTACTTC. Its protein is CASSLEPSGRSQYF. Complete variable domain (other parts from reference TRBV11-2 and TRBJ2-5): EAGVAQSPRYKIIEKRQSVAFWCNPISGHATLYWYQQILGQGPKLLIQFQNNGVVDDSQLPKDRFSAERLKGVDSTLKIQPAKLEDSAVYLCASSLEPSGRSQYFGPGTRLLVL.

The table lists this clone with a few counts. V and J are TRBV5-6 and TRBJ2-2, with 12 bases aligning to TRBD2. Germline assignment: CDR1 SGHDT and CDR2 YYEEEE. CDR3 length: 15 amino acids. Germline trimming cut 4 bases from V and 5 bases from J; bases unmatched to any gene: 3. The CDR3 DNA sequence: TGTGCCAGCAGCCCTGGACTAGCGGGGACCGGGGAGCTGTTTTTT. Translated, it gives CASSPGLAGTGELFF.

The DNA of the CDR3 is TGTGCCTGGAGTGGGCGCTCCCAAGAGACCCAGTACTTC. Amino acids: CAWSGRSQETQYF. The chain is built from TRBV30 and TRBJ2-5; unclear D gene. With 1 base removed from V and 1 base from J, the gap between germline ends came to 7 bases. The CDR3 spans 13 residues. CDR1 is GTSNPN and CDR2 is SVGIG in the germline V gene (reference sequence).

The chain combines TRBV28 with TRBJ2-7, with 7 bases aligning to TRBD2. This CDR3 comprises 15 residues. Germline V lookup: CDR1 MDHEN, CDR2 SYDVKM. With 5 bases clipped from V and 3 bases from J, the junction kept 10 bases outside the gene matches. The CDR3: CASSPLVGGDYEQYF. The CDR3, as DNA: TGTGCCAGCAGTCCTCTTGTGGGGGGGGACTACGAGCAGTACTTC.

CDR3 sequence: CASSVRGLMNTEAFF. CDR3 bases: TGTGCCAGCAGTGTGCGAGGCCTTATGAACACTGAAGCTTTCTTT. V usage is TRBV27 and J usage is TRBJ1-1; no clear D. This CDR3 is built from 15 residues. From germline, CDR1 is MNHEY and CDR2 SMNVEV (reference sequence). The V end lost 5 bases, the J end lost 0 bases, and 13 bases lay between the germline ends.

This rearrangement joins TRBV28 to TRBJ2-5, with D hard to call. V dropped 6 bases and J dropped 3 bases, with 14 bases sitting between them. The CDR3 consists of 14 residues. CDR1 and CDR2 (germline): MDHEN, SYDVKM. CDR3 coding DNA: TGTGCCAGCAGCCCCAATACCGGCGAAGAGACCCAGTACTTC. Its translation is CASSPNTGEETQYF.